This T cell receptor (beta chain) was identified in a study of neurological immune-mediated disorders. Study-wide results and caveats: Phylogenetic grouping assigned the repertoires of 18 of 34 multiple sclerosis patients to a single cluster of related CDR3 sequences. This cluster may be a repertoire-level signature.

The study built unsorted libraries from 2 million PBMCs kept at -80 C. The cDNA was synthesized by 5'RACE incorporating 10-nucleotide random UMIs. TCRdb used MiXCR to reprocess the 5' RACE reads, holding one entry per CDR3 protein. This sample has about 87,000 distinct CDR3 sequences, with around 3.6% found just once. This clonotype occurred many times. Its target is unknown. V was clipped by 7 bases and J by 0 bases, with 13 bases between them. CDR1 is MNHEY and CDR2 is SVGEGT in the germline V gene. The CDR3 has 16 amino acids. The sequenced material came from PBMCs. The chain has TRBV6-2 or TRBV6-3 and TRBJ2-6; D is undetermined. The TCR comes from a woman between 50 and 59 years old with multiple sclerosis. The CDR3 DNA sequence: TGTGCCAGCACCCTGTTGAATCCCTCTGGGGCCAACGTCCTGACTTTC. Protein product: CASTLLNPSGANVLTF.